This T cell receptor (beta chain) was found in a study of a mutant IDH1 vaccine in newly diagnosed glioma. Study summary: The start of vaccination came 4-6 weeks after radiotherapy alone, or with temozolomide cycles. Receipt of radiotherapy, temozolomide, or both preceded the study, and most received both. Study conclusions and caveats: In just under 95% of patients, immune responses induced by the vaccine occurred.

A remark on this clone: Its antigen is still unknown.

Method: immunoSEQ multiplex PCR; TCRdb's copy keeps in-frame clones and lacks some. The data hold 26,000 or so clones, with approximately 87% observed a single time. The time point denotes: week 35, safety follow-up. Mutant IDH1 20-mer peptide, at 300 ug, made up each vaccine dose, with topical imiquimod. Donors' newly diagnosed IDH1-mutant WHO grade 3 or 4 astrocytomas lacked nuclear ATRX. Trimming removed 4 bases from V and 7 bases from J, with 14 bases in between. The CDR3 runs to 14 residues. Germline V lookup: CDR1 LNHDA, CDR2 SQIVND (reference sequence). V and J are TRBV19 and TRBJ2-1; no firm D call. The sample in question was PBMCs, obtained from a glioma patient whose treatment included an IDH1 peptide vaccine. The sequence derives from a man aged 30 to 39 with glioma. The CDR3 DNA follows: TGTGCCAGTAGTACCCCCGGTGGGCGGAATGAGCAGTTCTTC. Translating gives CASSTPGGRNEQFF.